The 32 T cell receptor beta chains below all came from one sample that was sequenced in a study of Ad26.COV2.S vaccination and SARS-CoV-2 variants. Profiled with immunoSEQ multiplex PCR; TCRdb holds only in-frame clones, not every one. This table has some 330,000 clones, roughly 90% appearing once. The treatment: some 19 received Ad26.COV2.S at low or high dose, single or two shots; 5 received placebo; per-sample allocation not given. The study sampled participants on day 63 after the first vaccine or placebo injection. The specimen was peripheral blood, collected in a trial of Ad26.COV2.S vaccine versus placebo. The receptor source for this set is a person between 18 and 59 years old who received the Ad26.COV2.S COVID-19 vaccine or a placebo.

V usage is TRBV4-3 and J usage is TRBJ2-7; 7 bases align to TRBD1. The germline V gene has CDR1 LGHNA and CDR2 YSLEER. The CDR3 consists of 14 residues. J lost 5 bases, V lost 4 bases, and 8 bases had no gene match. CDR3: CASSPSLTGHEQYF. As DNA, the CDR3 is TGCGCCAGCAGCCCTTCACTGACAGGGCACGAGCAGTACTTC.

The chain couples TRBV4-1 to TRBJ1-2; D is unresolved. This CDR3 spans 16 amino acids. Looked up from germline, CDR1 is MGHRA and CDR2 is YSYEKL. V lost 1 base to trimming and J lost 1 base, with 13 bases between them. The CDR3 DNA sequence: TGCGCCAGCAGCCAAGTTGGGTCGGGCAGTAACTATGGCTACACCTTC. Protein sequence: CASSQVGSGSNYGYTF.

The J gene is TRBJ1-2, the V gene TRBV29-1; perhaps TRBD1 as D (5 bases). V was cut by 0 bases and J by 6 bases, with 20 bases left in between. CDR1 is SQVTM and CDR2 is ANQGSEA in the germline V gene. CDR3 length: 16 residues. CDR3 coding DNA: TGCAGCGTTGAAGATCGGGACTGGGCCCCATTCGATGGCTACACCTTC. Translation: CSVEDRDWAPFDGYTF. The whole variable domain, filled in from reference TRBV29-1 and TRBJ1-2, reads SAVISQKPSRDICQRGTSLTIQCQVDSQVTMMFWYRQQPGQSLTLIATANQGSEATYESGFVIDKFPISRPNLTFSTLTVSNMSPEDSSIYLCSVEDRDWAPFDGYTFGSGTRLTVV.

The chain recombines TRBV6-6 with TRBJ2-1; D ambiguous. Trimming took off 6 bases at V and 10 bases at J, with 10 bases between the two ends. CDR1 is MNHNY and CDR2 is SVGAGI in the germline V gene (reference sequence). The CDR3 runs to 11 residues. The CDR3 sequence: CASSAAREQFF. The CDR3 DNA is TGTGCCAGCAGCGCCGCGAGGGAGCAGTTCTTC.

The chain links TRBV24-1 to TRBJ2-1; D call uncertain. Between the trimmed V and J ends, which lost 4 bases and 5 bases, there was a span of 14 bases. Germline V gene sequence: CDR1 KGHDR, CDR2 SFDVKD. There are 15 residues in the CDR3. CDR3 sequence (DNA): TGTGCCACCAGTGACCCTAATACCCGCAACAATGAGCAGTTCTTC. This encodes CATSDPNTRNNEQFF.

V usage is TRBV3-1 (or the pseudogene TRBV3-2) and J usage is TRBJ2-3; 10 positions agree with TRBD2. CDR3 length: 16 residues. V shed 1 base and J 6 bases; nucleotides not matched to a gene: 7. The V gene's germline CDR1 is LGHDT and CDR2 YNNKEL (reference sequence). CDR3 loop: CASSQACQRGGDTQYF. In DNA form, the CDR3 reads TGTGCCAGCAGCCAAGCGTGTCAGCGGGGGGGGGATACGCAGTATTTT.

V and J are TRBV11-3 and TRBJ2-1; possible D gene TRBD1, 6 bases. Trimming shortened V by 5 bases and J by 4 bases, and 12 bases separated the two germline ends. The CDR3 extends over 14 amino acids. CDR1 and CDR2 (germline): SGHNT, YENEEA. The CDR3 DNA reads as TGTGCCAGCAGCCTATGGACAGAATACAATGAGCAGTTCTTC. This translates into CASSLWTEYNEQFF.

The V and J genes are TRBV4-1 and TRBJ2-2, with 10 bases lining up with TRBD1. This CDR3 region has 17 residues. Trimming took 2 bases from V and 5 from J; bases not matched to a gene: 8. Germline V gene sequence: CDR1 MGHRA, CDR2 YSYEKL. DNA of the CDR3: TGCGCCAGCAGCCAATTACCGGGACAGGGGAGGACCGGGGAGCTGTTTTTT. Its translation: CASSQLPGQGRTGELFF.

The V and J genes are TRBV6-2 or TRBV6-3 and TRBJ2-7; the match to TRBD2 covers 9 bases. Per germline, CDR1 MNHEY and CDR2 SVGEGT. The CDR3 has 14 amino acids. The V and J ends lost 4 bases and 2 bases, in that order; junction bases with no gene match: 3. The CDR3 here is CASSLAGATYEQYF. Here the CDR3 DNA reads TGTGCCAGCAGTTTAGCGGGGGCGACCTACGAGCAGTACTTC.

The gene calls are TRBV10-3 and TRBJ2-3, with unresolved D. V was cut by 8 bases and J by 10 bases, with 13 bases left in between. Germline V gives CDR1 ENHRY, CDR2 SYGVKD. The CDR3 has 11 residues. The CDR3 nucleotides are TGTGCCATCGGTTTCGGGCAGGCGCAGTATTTT. Amino acid sequence: CAIGFGQAQYF.

The chain has TRBV3-1 (or the pseudogene TRBV3-2) and TRBJ2-3; 7 bases are shared with TRBD2. CDR1 and CDR2 from the germline V gene are LGHDT and YNNKEL (reference sequence). V shed 4 bases and J 0 bases; nucleotides not matched to a gene: 10. This CDR3 is built from 17 residues. This CDR3 is CASSRALGGSSTDTQYF. For the CDR3, the DNA is TGTGCCAGCAGCCGAGCACTGGGGGGGAGTAGCACAGATACGCAGTATTTT.

This chain uses TRBV2 with TRBJ1-1; the match to TRBD1 covers 7 bases. The CDR3 consists of 13 residues. V trimming: 7 bases; J trimming: 7 bases; junction bases outside the gene matches: 9. Germline assignment: CDR1 SNHLY and CDR2 FYNNEI. Written as DNA, the CDR3 is TGTGCCAGCACCCTAGACAGGGATGGTGAAGCTTTCTTT. It specifies CASTLDRDGEAFF.

J is TRBJ1-1 and V is TRBV4-3; D not resolved. Germline V gene lookup returns CDR1 LGHNA and CDR2 YSLEER. This CDR3 spans 13 amino acids. Trimming stripped 6 bases from V and 0 bases from J, with 8 bases between. The CDR3 DNA reads TGCGCCAGCAGGACGGAATTGAACACTGAAGCTTTCTTT. Translation gives CASRTELNTEAFF.

In DNA, the CDR3 is TGTGCCAGCAGAGCGACAGGGGCCTACGAGCAGTACTTC. It specifies CASRATGAYEQYF. V and J are TRBV2 and TRBJ2-7; TRBD1 matches 8 bases. After removal of 6 bases from V and 2 bases from J, the junction contained 3 bases not matched to a gene. CDR1 SNHLY and CDR2 FYNNEI come from the germline V gene. This CDR3 region has 13 residues. Filled out from reference TRBV2 and TRBJ2-7, the complete variable domain reads EPEVTQTPSHQVTQMGQEVILRCVPISNHLYFYWYRQILGQKVEFLVSFYNNEISEKSEIFDDQFSVERPDGSNFTLKIRSTKLEDSAMYFCASRATGAYEQYFGPGTRLTVT.

The chain couples TRBV5-4 to TRBJ2-5; D call uncertain. CDR3 length: 14 amino acids. Trimming shortened V by 6 bases and J by 0 bases, and 12 bases separated the two germline ends. Germline V lookup: CDR1 SGHNT, CDR2 YYREEE (reference sequence). The CDR3 nucleotides are TGTGCCAGCAATAGTTATGAGAACCAAGAGACCCAGTACTTC. Translation: CASNSYENQETQYF.

This sequence joins TRBV5-6 and TRBJ1-1; D not resolved. The V end lost 2 bases, the J end lost 4 bases, and 15 bases lay between the germline ends. CDR1 is SGHDT and CDR2 is YYEEEE in the germline V gene. This CDR3 is built from 15 residues. The DNA for the CDR3 is TGTGCCAGCAGCTTTCGGGTCATGTTAAGCACTGAAGCTTTCTTT. Its protein product is CASSFRVMLSTEAFF.

The J gene is TRBJ2-2, the V gene TRBV7-2; the D gene is possibly TRBD1 (5 bases). The germline V gene has CDR1 SGHTA and CDR2 FQGNSA. CDR3 length equals 15 residues. V dropped 5 bases and J dropped 5 bases, with 15 bases sitting between them. The CDR3 DNA follows: TGTGCCAGCAGCGCTCACCAGACAGTTACCGGGGAGCTGTTTTTT. This gives the protein CASSAHQTVTGELFF.

V gene TRBV2 combines with J gene TRBJ1-1; D may be TRBD1 (5 bases). V was trimmed by 4 bases and J by 7 bases, leaving 19 bases between them. Germline assignment: CDR1 SNHLY and CDR2 FYNNEI. The CDR3 loop spans 15 amino acids. As DNA, the CDR3 is TGTGCCAGCAGTGTCGGGGGAGTGGGTAGTGGTGAAGCTTTCTTT. Amino acids: CASSVGGVGSGEAFF.

This chain links TRBV15 with TRBJ1-1; a weak D match, TRBD1 (6 bases). The CDR3 consists of 13 residues. In germline, CDR1 is LNHNV, CDR2 YYDKDF (reference sequence). V lost 3 bases and J lost 8, with 13 bases in between. Written as DNA, the CDR3 is TGTGCCACCAGCAGGCCTCTCGGGACAGAAGCTTTCTTT. Its translation: CATSRPLGTEAFF. Together with reference TRBV15 and TRBJ1-1, the CDR3 gives the full variable domain: DAMVIQNPRYQVTQFGKPVTLSCSQTLNHNVMYWYQQKSSQAPKLLFHYYDKDFNNEADTPDNFQSRRPNTSFCFLDIRSPGLGDTAMYLCATSRPLGTEAFFGQGTRLTVV.

Only one count was recorded for this clone. Here the CDR3 reads CASSLTSGTYNEQFF. The CDR3 DNA reads TGTGCCAGCAGCTTGACTAGCGGGACCTACAATGAGCAGTTCTTC. This rearrangement joins TRBV7-2 to TRBJ2-1; the match to TRBD2 covers 11 bases. With 3 bases clipped from V and 2 bases from J, the junction kept 0 bases outside the gene matches. There are 15 residues in the CDR3. Germline CDR1 is SGHTA and CDR2 is FQGNSA.

For this clone: The DNA is left out, because the CDR3 cannot be placed on it with certainty; the CDR3 is given as TCRdb lists it. The chain recombines TRBV21-1 with TRBJ1-6; the D call of TRBD1 is as the table states it, not checked on the DNA. TRBV21-1 is flagged as a pseudogene. With termini counted, the CDR3 has 18 amino acids. The CDR3 is CASSKRPLFGTGNSPLHF.

This clone was recorded only once. The chain employs TRBV27 and TRBJ2-2, with a possible D match to TRBD2 (5 bases). This CDR3 comprises 15 residues. Trimming removed 6 bases at V and 3 bases at J, with 14 bases between. Germline V gene data show CDR1 as MNHEY and CDR2 as SMNVEV (reference sequence). DNA of the CDR3: TGTGCCAGCAGCTCCTTCGGGATCGACACCGGGGAGCTGTTTTTT. This encodes CASSSFGIDTGELFF.

CDR3 sequence (DNA): TGCGCCAGCAGCCCGAGACAGGGAGACTATGGCTACACCTTC. Protein sequence: CASSPRQGDYGYTF. This chain uses TRBV4-1 with TRBJ1-2; 7 bases match TRBD1. Germline values: CDR1 MGHRA, CDR2 YSYEKL. The CDR3 totals 14 residues. J was trimmed by 3 bases and V by 4 bases; bases with no gene match: 5.

The chain links TRBV12-3 or TRBV12-4 to TRBJ1-1; no definite D call. Trimming pared 7 bases from V and 1 base from J, leaving 10 bases between. CDR3 length: 13 residues. For the CDR3, the DNA is TGTGCCAGCATTAGTACGGGGAACACTGAAGCTTTCTTT. It specifies CASISTGNTEAFF.

This rearrangement joins TRBV6-5 to TRBJ2-2; D is possibly TRBD2 (5 bases). CDR1 is MNHEY, CDR2 SVGAGI, per germline. The CDR3 spans 15 residues. V dropped 7 bases and J dropped 0 bases, with 12 bases sitting between them. Written as DNA, the CDR3 is TGTGCCAGCAAAGGCGCGGGCCCGAACACCGGGGAGCTGTTTTTT. As protein: CASKGAGPNTGELFF.

V is TRBV3-1 (or the pseudogene TRBV3-2) and J is TRBJ2-1; D is unclear. V was trimmed by 3 bases and J by 10 bases, leaving 7 bases between them. CDR1 LGHDT and CDR2 YNNKEL come from the germline V gene (reference sequence). The CDR3 is 11 amino acids. CDR3: CASSHVEEQFF. CDR3 DNA: TGTGCCAGCAGCCATGTGGAGGAGCAGTTCTTC.

The genes are TRBV27 and TRBJ2-3, with 12 bases lining up with TRBD2. V was clipped by 6 bases and J by 5 bases; unmatched bases: 24. The germline V gene has CDR1 MNHEY and CDR2 SMNVEV (reference sequence). The CDR3 totals 21 residues. CDR3 residues: CASSPMGTSGLAGGPGDTQYF. CDR3 DNA sequence: TGTGCCAGCAGCCCAATGGGAACATCGGGCCTAGCGGGGGGGCCGGGAGATACGCAGTATTTT.

The chain recombines TRBV7-6 with TRBJ1-4; 7 bases fit TRBD1. Germline CDR1 and CDR2: SGHVS and FNYEAQ. The V and J ends lost 5 bases and 8 bases, in that order; junction bases with no gene match: 14. The CDR3 has 16 amino acids. DNA of the CDR3: TGTGCCAGCAGCACCAGACAGGGAGCAGAAGGAGAAAAACTGTTTTTT. Translated, it gives CASSTRQGAEGEKLFF.

The V gene is TRBV29-1, the J gene TRBJ2-3; no reliable D call. The CDR3 runs 15 residues. V dropped 3 bases and J dropped 0 bases, with 13 bases sitting between them. CDR1 SQVTM and CDR2 ANQGSEA come from the germline V gene. Written as DNA, the CDR3 is TGCAGCGTTGACTCCTATGCCGCTAGCACAGATACGCAGTATTTT. It specifies CSVDSYAASTDTQYF.

The chain uses TRBV7-2 and TRBJ2-5, with 9 bases lining up with TRBD2. J gave up 3 bases and V 4 bases, and 18 bases lay outside the gene matches. The germline V gene encodes CDR1 SGHTA and CDR2 FQGNSA. This CDR3 is 19 amino acids long. CDR3 in amino acids: CASSYEFFMGTSREETQYF. DNA for the CDR3: TGTGCCAGCAGCTACGAATTCTTTATGGGGACTAGCAGGGAAGAGACCCAGTACTTC.

The chain has TRBV3-1 (or the pseudogene TRBV3-2) and TRBJ1-5; perhaps TRBD1 as D (5 bases). Germline CDR1 and CDR2: LGHDT and YNNKEL (reference sequence). The CDR3 runs to 20 residues. Trimming took 3 bases from V and 2 from J, leaving 26 bases between them. The CDR3 protein is CASSQGPDSPGTYGNQPQHF. The DNA of the CDR3 is TGTGCCAGCAGCCAGGGCCCTGACAGCCCGGGTACGTATGGCAATCAGCCCCAGCATTTT.

This chain links TRBV18 with TRBJ1-1; maybe TRBD1 (5 bases). The germline V and J ends were trimmed by 6 bases and 1 base, with 12 bases remaining between them. Per germline, CDR1 KGHSH and CDR2 LQKENI. This CDR3 spans 14 amino acids. CDR3 protein: CASSPGAANTEAFF. The CDR3 nucleotides are TGTGCCAGCTCCCCCGGGGCGGCGAACACTGAAGCTTTCTTT.